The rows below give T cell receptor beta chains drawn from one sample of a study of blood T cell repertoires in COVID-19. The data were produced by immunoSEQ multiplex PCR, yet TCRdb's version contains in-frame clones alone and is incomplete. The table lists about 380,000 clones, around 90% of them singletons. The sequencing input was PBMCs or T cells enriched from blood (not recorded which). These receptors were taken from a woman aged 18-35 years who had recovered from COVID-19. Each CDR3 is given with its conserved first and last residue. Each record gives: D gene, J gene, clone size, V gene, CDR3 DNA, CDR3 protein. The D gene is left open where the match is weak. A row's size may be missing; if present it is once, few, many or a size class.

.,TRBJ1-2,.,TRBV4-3,TGCGCCAGCAGCCAAGATCGGTCAGGGTTTTATGGCTACACCTTC,CASSQDRSGFYGYTF
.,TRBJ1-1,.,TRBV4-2,TGTGCCAGCAGCCAAGATGCAGGGGCTAACACTGAAGCTTTCTTT,CASSQDAGANTEAFF
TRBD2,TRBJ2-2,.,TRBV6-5,TGTGCCAGCAGTTACACTGGCGGGGGAAACACCGGGGAGCTGTTTTTT,CASSYTGGGNTGELFF
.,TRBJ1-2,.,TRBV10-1,TGCGCCAGCAGTGAGGACAGGAACTATGGCTACACCTTC,CASSEDRNYGYTF
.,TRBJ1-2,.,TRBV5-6,TGTGCCCGCAGCCACACGACGACGGGGGGGTACTATGGCTACACCTTC,CARSHTTTGGYYGYTF
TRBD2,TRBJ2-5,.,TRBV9,TGTGCCAGCAGCGGGGGAGCGGGGCACCAAGAGACCCAGTACTTC,CASSGGAGHQETQYF
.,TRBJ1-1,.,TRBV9,TGTGCCAGCAGCAACATGAACACTGAAGCTTTCTTT,CASSNMNTEAFF
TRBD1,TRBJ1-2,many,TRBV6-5,TGTGCCAGCAGTTACGGCCTGGACAGGGATGGCTACACCTTC,CASSYGLDRDGYTF
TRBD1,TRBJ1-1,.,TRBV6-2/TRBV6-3,TGTGCCAGCAGTTACCAACCCGGGACAGGGGACACTGAAGCTTTCTTT,CASSYQPGTGDTEAFF
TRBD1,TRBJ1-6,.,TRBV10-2,TGCGCCAGCTGGGACAGGGCAAATTCACCCCTCCACTTT,CASWDRANSPLHF
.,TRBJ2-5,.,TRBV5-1,TGCGCCAGCAGCGGCCGGGACGCGGGGGAGACCCAGTACTTC,CASSGRDAGETQYF
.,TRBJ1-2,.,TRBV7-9,TGTGCCAGCAGCTTAGAGGGGCTCGGCTATGGCTACACCTTC,CASSLEGLGYGYTF
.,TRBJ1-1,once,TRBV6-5,TGTGCCAGCAGTAAGAGGGGGGGGCTTGAAGCTTTCTTT,CASSKRGGLEAFF
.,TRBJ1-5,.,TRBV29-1,TGCAGCGTGGAACAGGGTAGCAATCAGCCCCAGCATTTT,CSVEQGSNQPQHF
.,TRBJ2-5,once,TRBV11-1,TGTGCCAGCAGCTTCGGGGAGACCCAGTACTTC,CASSFGETQYF
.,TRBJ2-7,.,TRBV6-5,TGTGCCAGCTCCGACAGACAGGTTCCCTACGAGCAGTACTTC,CASSDRQVPYEQYF
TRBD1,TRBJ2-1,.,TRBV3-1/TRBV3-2,TGTGCCAGCAGCCAGGGACAGGGGTTCTACAATGAGCAGTTCTTC,CASSQGQGFYNEQFF
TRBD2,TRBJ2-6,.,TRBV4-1,TGCGCCAGCAGCCAAGAAGTTATTGGCGGGGGGCTCAACCCCTCTGGGGCCAACGTCCTGACTTTC,CASSQEVIGGGLNPSGANVLTF
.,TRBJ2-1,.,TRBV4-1,TGCGCCAGCAGCCAATTAGGAGAGAATGAGCAGTTCTTC,CASSQLGENEQFF
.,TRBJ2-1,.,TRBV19,TGTGCCAGTAGTATCGACGGAGGATCCTACAATGAGCAGTTCTTC,CASSIDGGSYNEQFF
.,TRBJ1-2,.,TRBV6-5,TGTGCCAGCAGGGGACGGGTCGGGGGGTATGGCTACACCTTC,CASRGRVGGYGYTF
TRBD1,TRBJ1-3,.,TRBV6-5,TGTGCCAGCAGTTTGACAGGGTCTGGAAACACCATATATTTT,CASSLTGSGNTIYF
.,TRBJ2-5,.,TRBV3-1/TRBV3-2,TGTGCCAGCAGCCAGCGCGTGGAGACCCAGTACTTC,CASSQRVETQYF